Each of the 20 T cell receptor beta chains below was sequenced from the same sample in a study of blood T cell repertoires in COVID-19 (dated by TCRdb to about 2020). Library generation was performed with the immunoSEQ multiplex PCR assay. Drawn from immuneACCESS, this table holds only the in-frame rearrangements with V and J called that TCRdb kept. Clones are partly lost; checked studies trace under half to an unresolved V gene and leave the rest unexplained. For this sample the table gives 180,000 or so clones, of which about 70% were detected only once. Of the sample, around 8.1% is held by the ten largest clones. Sequenced: peripheral blood. Receptors were obtained from a woman aged 50 to 60 with active or convalescent COVID-19.

V is TRBV6-2 or TRBV6-3 and J is TRBJ1-2; perhaps TRBD1 as D (6 bases). CDR3 length: 16 residues. V lost 2 bases to trimming and J lost 7 bases, with 20 bases between them. Germline V gene sequence: CDR1 MNHEY, CDR2 SVGEGT. CDR3 sequence (DNA): TGTGCCAGCAGTTACGGTGGGGGACAATATAGTGGTGGCTACACCTTC. Translation: CASSYGGGQYSGGYTF.

This clone was counted a single time. The gene calls are TRBV28 and TRBJ1-2, with TRBD1 matching 11 bases. CDR3 length equals 15 residues. Per the germline V gene, CDR1 is MDHEN and CDR2 is SYDVKM. V lost 4 bases and J lost 4; bases outside the gene matches: 5. CDR3 DNA sequence: TGTGCCAGCAGTTCAGCCGGGACAGGGGGCTATGGCTACACCTTC. Translated: CASSSAGTGGYGYTF.

This clone has only a few counts. The CDR3 DNA reads TGTGCCAGTAGTATCTCCCACCCTACAGGGTTGGTTACCTACGAGCAGTACTTC. Translation gives CASSISHPTGLVTYEQYF. J is TRBJ2-7 and V is TRBV19; D may be TRBD1 (6 bases). CDR3 length equals 18 residues. The germline CDR1 and CDR2 sequences are LNHDA and SQIVND (reference sequence). V was clipped by 3 bases and J by 2 bases, with 23 bases between them.

This chain links TRBV18 with TRBJ2-7; a possible D gene is TRBD2 (6 bases). V dropped 2 bases and J dropped 2 bases, with 10 bases sitting between them. In germline, CDR1 is KGHSH, CDR2 LQKENI. The CDR3 runs to 14 residues. Here the CDR3 reads CASSPTSLTYEQYF. As DNA, the CDR3 is TGTGCCAGCTCACCAACTAGCTTAACCTACGAGCAGTACTTC.

The gene calls are TRBV4-1 and TRBJ2-7; D is perhaps TRBD1 (6 bases). Trimming cost V 3 bases and J 0 bases, with 15 bases left between them. Germline V gene sequence: CDR1 MGHRA, CDR2 YSYEKL. There are 16 residues in the CDR3. The CDR3 nucleotides read TGCGCCAGCAGCCACCCGGACAGACCCTCCTCCTACGAGCAGTACTTC. This gives the protein CASSHPDRPSSYEQYF.

V and J are TRBV9 and TRBJ2-5, with 7 bases matching TRBD2. This CDR3 region has 14 residues. V lost 4 bases to trimming and J lost 7 bases; unmatched junction nucleotides: 10. Germline CDR1 is SGDLS and CDR2 is YYNGEE. CDR3 bases: TGTGCCAGCAGCCCCAGCGGGGCCCGCCCGACCCAGTACTTC. Protein product: CASSPSGARPTQYF.

In this sample, this clone turned up once. The chain uses TRBV6-2 or TRBV6-3 and TRBJ2-7; 8 bases fit TRBD2. Per germline, CDR1 MNHEY and CDR2 SVGEGT. J gave up 4 bases and V 2 bases, and 4 bases lay outside the gene matches. The CDR3 is made up of 14 amino acids. This chain's CDR3 is CASSYDREGYEQYF. DNA for the CDR3: TGTGCCAGCAGTTACGATCGGGAGGGATACGAGCAGTACTTC.

The V gene is TRBV5-8, the J gene TRBJ2-5; D is unresolved. The germline gives CDR1 SGHTS, CDR2 YDEGEE. The CDR3 consists of 15 residues. Trimming took 0 bases from V and 0 from J, leaving 9 bases between them. CDR3 nucleotides: TGTGCCAGCAGCTTGGGATATTCGGACCAAGAGACCCAGTACTTC. Its translation is CASSLGYSDQETQYF. The full variable domain, in which reference TRBV5-8 and TRBJ2-5 provide the parts outside the CDR3, is EAGVTQSPTHLIKTRGQQATLRCSPISGHTSVYWYQQALGLGLQFLLWYDEGEERNRGNFPPRFSGRQFPNYSSELNVNALELEDSALYLCASSLGYSDQETQYFGPGTRLLVL.

This clone was seen a single time. V is TRBV4-2 and J is TRBJ1-5; TRBD1 matches at 12 bases. Germline V gene lookup returns CDR1 LGHNA and CDR2 YNFKEQ. The V gene end was trimmed by 1 base and the J gene end by 7 bases; junction bases not matched to a gene: 8. The CDR3 is 17 residues long. In DNA form, the CDR3 reads TGTGCCAGCAGCCAAGCCCGGGACAGGGGGCGAGGGCAGCCCCAGCATTTT. This gives the protein CASSQARDRGRGQPQHF.

The V gene is TRBV11-2, the J gene TRBJ2-7; TRBD2 agrees at 14 bases. The trim removed 5 bases at V and 3 bases at J, leaving 12 bases unmatched. There are 18 residues in the CDR3. Germline CDR1 and CDR2: SGHAT and FQNNGV. The CDR3 nucleotides read TGTGCCAGCAGCCCCCCGACTAGCGGGAGGGCTTCACTCTACGAGCAGTACTTC. This encodes CASSPPTSGRASLYEQYF.

The genes are TRBV30 and TRBJ1-6; 11 nucleotides match TRBD1. This CDR3 contains 15 residues. Trimming at V came to 4 bases and at J to 7 bases, leaving 6 bases not matched to a gene. The germline V gene encodes CDR1 GTSNPN and CDR2 SVGIG (reference sequence). DNA of the CDR3: TGTGCCTGGAAACTAGGGACAGGGGGGAATTCACCCCTCCACTTT. Translation: CAWKLGTGGNSPLHF.

The gene calls are TRBV9 and TRBJ2-2, with D tentatively TRBD2 (6 bases). Trimming took 1 base from V and 6 from J, leaving 7 bases between them. CDR1 is SGDLS and CDR2 is YYNGEE in the germline V gene. This CDR3 comprises 13 residues. This chain's CDR3 is CASSVSGAGELFF. CDR3 sequence (DNA): TGTGCCAGCAGCGTATCGGGGGCCGGGGAGCTGTTTTTT.

This clone has a single count. V and J are TRBV2 and TRBJ1-2, with a weak D call TRBD1 (6 bases). This CDR3 comprises 14 residues. The V gene's germline CDR1 is SNHLY and CDR2 FYNNEI. V was trimmed by 1 base and J by 4 bases, leaving 10 bases between them. CDR3 residues: CASSEGSGVYGYTF. The CDR3 nucleotides are TGTGCCAGCAGTGAAGGGTCAGGGGTCTATGGCTACACCTTC.

The chain uses TRBV7-8 and TRBJ1-5; 7 nucleotides align to TRBD1. Germline V gene data show CDR1 as SGHVS and CDR2 as FQNEAQ. The CDR3 sequence is 13 residues long. Trimming cost V 4 bases and J 5 bases; bases outside gene matches: 2. This CDR3 is CASSSGQHQPQHF. CDR3 nucleotide sequence: TGTGCCAGCAGCTCGGGACAGCATCAGCCCCAGCATTTT.

The V gene is TRBV5-8, the J gene TRBJ1-3; D gene unclear. In germline, CDR1 is SGHTS, CDR2 YDEGEE. V was cut by 2 bases and J by 2 bases, with 8 bases left in between. There are 14 residues in the CDR3. The CDR3 protein is CASSFLTAGNTIYF. CDR3 nucleotide sequence: TGTGCCAGCAGCTTTTTAACGGCTGGAAACACCATATATTTT.

The chain carries TRBV6-2 or TRBV6-3 and TRBJ1-2; D is unclear. Looked up from germline, CDR1 is MNHEY and CDR2 is SVGEGT. Trimming cost V 4 bases and J 5 bases, with 5 bases left between them. CDR3 length equals 11 residues. CDR3 in DNA: TGTGCCAGCAGTTCCCTGTATGGCTACACCTTC. It specifies CASSSLYGYTF.

The chain recombines TRBV9 with TRBJ1-4, with 11 bases that match TRBD1. V shed 4 bases, J shed 7 bases, and the junction held 6 bases outside the gene matches. Germline CDR1 and CDR2: SGDLS and YYNGEE. The CDR3 covers 15 residues. The CDR3 here is CASSPRGTGGEKLFF. DNA for the CDR3: TGTGCCAGCAGCCCGCGGGGGACAGGGGGTGAAAAACTGTTTTTT.

Written as DNA, the CDR3 is TGTGCCAGCCCCAGGGCAGCTGCTAATGAAAAACTGTTTTTT. Translating it yields CASPRAAANEKLFF. The V gene is TRBV3-1 (or the pseudogene TRBV3-2), the J gene TRBJ1-4, with a tentative D call TRBD1 (5 bases). This CDR3 has 14 residues. Trimming took off 8 bases at V and 3 bases at J, with 13 bases between the two ends. The V gene's germline CDR1 is LGHDT and CDR2 YNNKEL (reference sequence).

The rearrangement joins TRBV6-5 to TRBJ2-7; 10 bases are a match to TRBD1. V trimming: 8 bases; J trimming: 11 bases; junction bases outside the gene matches: 15. The CDR3 sequence is 14 residues long. Germline CDR1 and CDR2: MNHEY and SVGAGI. CDR3: CASDKTGGAGEEYF. The CDR3 DNA reads TGTGCCAGCGATAAGACAGGGGGCGCGGGGGAGGAGTACTTC.

The chain couples TRBV2 to TRBJ1-3; D unresolved. CDR3 length: 12 amino acids. Trimming shortened V by 2 bases and J by 7 bases, and 6 bases separated the two germline ends. The germline CDR1 and CDR2 sequences are SNHLY and FYNNEI. The CDR3 DNA sequence: TGTGCCAGCAGTGAAAACGGTAACACCATATATTTT. Encoded protein: CASSENGNTIYF.